The 29 T cell receptor beta chains below were found in one sample sequenced in a study of T cell clonality in common variable immunodeficiency. Produced via immunoSEQ multiplex PCR; TCRdb's table is partial and in-frame only. The repertoire yields about 42,000 clones, none seen only once; the top ten contain approximately 2%. The material sequenced was peripheral blood mononuclear cells. All receptors derive from a person aged 18 to 75 in good health.

This clone has a count of ten or more. The read terminates 3 residues before the CDR3 end, so the remaining end is supplied by the germline J gene. V usage is TRBV5-4 and J usage is TRBJ2-3, with D hard to call. The CDR3 is made up of 14 amino acids. From germline, CDR1 is SGHNT and CDR2 YYREEE (reference sequence). V was pared by 5 bases and J by 3 bases, with 13 bases between. Partial CDR3 DNA: TGTGCCAGCAGGTCTAGAGAAGGAACAGATACG. It translates to CASRSREGTDT. The CDR3 reads in full as CASRSREGTDTQYF.

In its sample, this clone was seen many times. With the read ending 3 residues before the CDR3 end, the germline J gene is used to fill in that end. V is TRBV4-2 and J is TRBJ1-1; 8 positions agree with TRBD1. The CDR3 runs to 14 residues. The ends lost 1 base at V and 4 bases at J; junction bases unmatched: 2. Per germline, CDR1 LGHNA and CDR2 YNFKEQ. The CDR3 reads CASSQVDRATEAFF. Partial CDR3 DNA: TGTGCCAGCAGCCAAGTGGACAGGGCCACTGAA.

This clone was seen repeatedly, ten times or more. The read terminates 3 residues before the CDR3 end, so the remaining end is supplied by the germline J gene. The chain joins TRBV7-9 to TRBJ1-2; a possible D gene is TRBD1 (5 bases). The CDR3 length is 13 residues. Germline CDR1 and CDR2: SEHNR and FQNEAQ (reference sequence). Between the trimmed V and J ends, which lost 11 bases and 2 bases, there was a span of 15 bases. This CDR3 is CAVQRGENYGYTF. The DNA read from the CDR3 is TGTGCCGTACAGCGAGGGGAAAACTATGGC. The full variable domain, rest sourced from reference TRBV7-9 and TRBJ1-2, is DTGVSQNPRHKITKRGQNVTFRCDPISEHNRLYWYRQTLGQGPEFLTYFQNEAQLEKSRLLSDRFSAERPKGSFSTLEIQRTEQGDSAMYLCAVQRGENYGYTFGSGTRLTVV.

This clone has ten or more counts. The CDR3 end is not reached by the read, which stops 3 residues before it; the germline J gene fills it in. The gene calls are TRBV18 and TRBJ1-5; TRBD1 matches at 8 bases. Unmatched junction bases numbered 5, after V lost 3 bases and J lost 7 bases. This CDR3 contains 14 residues. The V gene's germline CDR1 is KGHSH and CDR2 LQKENI. The CDR3 sequence is CASSPQQGGQPQHF. The sequenced part of the CDR3 DNA is TGTGCCAGCTCACCCCAACAGGGGGGCCAGCCC.

This clone was counted at least ten times. The DNA ends 3 residues before the CDR3 does, and the rest of the CDR3 is filled in from the germline J gene. The genes are TRBV6-1 and TRBJ2-7, with 9 positions matching TRBD1. Germline CDR1 MNHNS, CDR2 SASEGT. The length of the CDR3 is 16 residues. Losses at the gene ends were 3 bases for V and 2 bases for J; bases not matched to a gene: 8. CDR3 loop: CASSDGTGQNPYEQYF. The CDR3 bases that were read are TGTGCCAGCAGTGATGGGACAGGGCAAAACCCCTACGAG.

This clone came up many times. Sequencing ends 3 residues short of the CDR3 end; the germline J gene provides the rest. This rearrangement joins TRBV4-1 to TRBJ2-6, with 8 nucleotides matching TRBD2. The germline V gene has CDR1 MGHRA and CDR2 YSYEKL. This CDR3 spans 17 amino acids. V was clipped by 2 bases and J by 0 bases; unmatched bases: 3. The CDR3 bases that were read are TGCGCCAGCAGCCAATTGACTAGCGACTCTGGGGCCAACGTC. Translated: CASSQLTSDSGANV. The entire CDR3 sequence reads CASSQLTSDSGANVLTF.

This clone was observed many times. The DNA read from the CDR3 is TGTGCCAGTAGTATAGCAGGGAGCAATCAGCCC. Translating gives CASSIAGSNQP. The full CDR3 protein is CASSIAGSNQPQHF. This chain joins TRBV19 and TRBJ1-5; D perhaps matches TRBD1 (5 bases). Read data end 3 residues before the CDR3 end; the end is taken from the germline J gene. Between the trimmed V and J ends, which lost 1 base and 1 base, there was a span of 5 bases. The CDR3 has 14 amino acids. Germline V gene sequence: CDR1 LNHDA, CDR2 SQIVND (reference sequence).

Many counts were recorded for this clone. Read coverage stops 3 residues before the CDR3 terminus; the germline J gene supplies the remainder. The rearrangement uses TRBV6-2 or TRBV6-3 and TRBJ1-2; D perhaps matches TRBD1 (6 bases). Trimming removed 2 bases at V and 3 bases at J, with 13 bases between. This CDR3 contains 15 residues. Germline loops: CDR1 MNHEY, CDR2 SVGEGT. Incomplete CDR3 DNA: TGTGCCAGCAGTTACCGGCAGGGGTCTTACTATGGC. Protein product: CASSYRQGSYYG. Given in full, the CDR3 is CASSYRQGSYYGYTF.

This clone was counted many times. The CDR3 bases that were read are TGCAGTGCGGCGCTTCGGACTAGCGGGAGGACAGATACG. It specifies CSAALRTSGRTDT. The entire CDR3 sequence reads CSAALRTSGRTDTQYF. The chain employs TRBV20-1 and TRBJ2-3; 14 bases are shared with TRBD2. The read stops 3 residues short of the end of the CDR3; the missing end is completed from the germline J gene. CDR1 and CDR2 from the germline V gene are DFQATT and SNEGSKA (reference sequence). Trimming at V came to 6 bases and at J to 3 bases, leaving 8 bases not matched to a gene. This CDR3 is built from 16 residues.

The table lists this clone with many counts. The read terminates 3 residues before the CDR3 end, so the remaining end is supplied by the germline J gene. This chain connects TRBV10-3 to TRBJ1-2; D is perhaps TRBD1 (5 bases). This CDR3 is 14 amino acids long. Trimming pared 3 bases from V and 4 bases from J, leaving 12 bases between. Germline-derived CDR1 and CDR2 are ENHRY and SYGVKD. The DNA read from the CDR3 is TGTGCCATCAGTGAACAGGCCGCTGGCTATGGC. It codes for CAISEQAAGYG. The entire CDR3 reads CAISEQAAGYGYTF.

This clone was found a few times. The CDR3 end lies 3 residues beyond the end of the read and is filled in from the germline J gene. Within the sample, other DNA sequences also encode this same CDR3. This rearrangement joins TRBV5-1 to TRBJ2-7, with D perhaps matching TRBD1 (6 bases). The length of the CDR3 is 15 residues. CDR1 SGHRS and CDR2 YFSETQ come from the germline V gene. V lost 2 bases, J lost 0 bases, and 12 bases lay in between. The CDR3 bases that were read are TGCGCCAGCAGCTTCGGGCAGGGGAGCTCCTACGAG. This gives the protein CASSFGQGSSYE. The CDR3 as a whole reads CASSFGQGSSYEQYF.

This clone is categorized as medium-sized (0.01 to 0.1%). The CDR3 end is not reached by the read, which stops 3 residues before it; the germline J gene fills it in. The chain links TRBV19 to TRBJ2-3, with D tentatively TRBD1 (5 bases). This CDR3 contains 16 residues. V was shortened by 1 base and J by 1 base, with 12 bases between the two germline ends. Per the germline V gene, CDR1 is LNHDA and CDR2 is SQIVND (reference sequence). The CDR3 is CASSIGGIGGTDTQYF. The covered CDR3 bases are TGTGCCAGTAGTATAGGCGGAATAGGGGGCACAGATACG.

This clone was seen many times. The sequence runs out 3 residues before the end of the CDR3; the remainder is reconstructed from the germline J gene. The genes are TRBV6-2 or TRBV6-3 and TRBJ1-2; D call uncertain. The V end lost 6 bases, the J end lost 2 bases, and 10 bases lay between the germline ends. Germline V CDR1 and CDR2: MNHEY, SVGEGT. The CDR3 is 13 amino acids. The CDR3 bases that were read are TGTGCCAGCAGGTCCGACACGAACTATGGC. This encodes CASRSDTNYG. The CDR3 reads in full as CASRSDTNYGYTF.

This clone was detected ten times or more. The sequenced fragment ends 3 residues before the CDR3 boundary, so the rest is inferred from the germline J gene. The V gene is TRBV20-1, the J gene TRBJ2-3; D remains ambiguous. V was trimmed by 5 bases and J by 6 bases, leaving 15 bases between them. The CDR3 extends over 13 amino acids. Looked up from germline, CDR1 is DFQATT and CDR2 is SNEGSKA (reference sequence). CDR3 loop: CSAYSQKSDTQYF. The CDR3 bases that were read are TGCAGTGCTTACAGCCAGAAGAGCGATACG.

This clone was recorded at least ten times. The CDR3 end is not reached by the read, which stops 3 residues before it; the germline J gene fills it in. V is TRBV7-2 and J is TRBJ2-7, with D maybe TRBD2 (6 bases). Trimming shortened V by 8 bases and J by 5 bases, and 16 bases separated the two germline ends. The CDR3 runs to 13 residues. Germline CDR1 SGHTA, CDR2 FQGNSA. CDR3 bases read: TGTGCCAGCGAAGGCGGACTAATCAACGAG. This gives the protein CASEGGLINE. In full, the CDR3 reads CASEGGLINEQYF.

Many counts were recorded for this clone. The CDR3 extends 3 residues past the end of the read, so its final part is completed from the germline J gene. The V gene is TRBV7-6, the J gene TRBJ2-2; D is ambiguous. Germline assignment: CDR1 SGHVS and CDR2 FNYEAQ. Trimming took off 4 bases at V and 4 bases at J, with 7 bases between the two ends. CDR3 size: 13 residues. CDR3 DNA (partial): TGTGCCAGCAGCTCCTCCCCCACCGGGGAG. Its protein product is CASSSSPTGE. The CDR3 reads in full as CASSSSPTGELFF.

This clone was recorded at least ten times. The read ends 3 residues before the CDR3 terminus; that terminus is restored from the germline J gene. This chain connects TRBV30 to TRBJ2-7; maybe TRBD1 (6 bases). This CDR3 has 12 amino acids. Per germline, CDR1 GTSNPN and CDR2 SVGIG (reference sequence). V lost 5 bases, J lost 5 bases, and 13 bases lay in between. The CDR3 region is CAWRGNRDEQYF. CDR3 DNA (partial): TGTGCCTGGCGTGGGAACAGGGACGAG.

This clone was detected many times. The read terminates 3 residues ahead of where the CDR3 ends, so the germline J gene completes it. The chain has TRBV4-2 and TRBJ1-1; D uncertain. The germline V gene encodes CDR1 LGHNA and CDR2 YNFKEQ. The ends were cut back, 0 bases at V and 1 base at J, with 9 bases in the middle. This CDR3 comprises 15 residues. The CDR3 DNA, read in part, is TGTGCCAGCAGCCAAGACGTAGGCGGGAACACTGAA. Translating it yields CASSQDVGGNTE. The whole CDR3 protein reads CASSQDVGGNTEAFF.

In this sample, this clone turned up many times. Partial CDR3 DNA: TGTGCCAGCAGTTACCTCAGGGACTCCGGCGAG. Its translation is CASSYLRDSGE. The whole CDR3 protein reads CASSYLRDSGEQYF. The chain combines TRBV6-2 or TRBV6-3 with TRBJ2-7, with D possibly being TRBD2 (6 bases). The CDR3 end lies 3 residues beyond the end of the read and is filled in from the germline J gene. From germline, CDR1 is MNHEY and CDR2 SVGEGT. Trimming cost V 2 bases and J 6 bases, with 14 bases left between them. The length of the CDR3 is 14 residues.

Of note for this clone: The read halts 3 residues ahead of the CDR3 end, with the missing end drawn from the germline J gene. This chain joins TRBV7-9 and TRBJ1-2; D not resolved. The germline V gene encodes CDR1 SEHNR and CDR2 FQNEAQ (reference sequence). This CDR3 has 11 amino acids. The CDR3: CASSPRNEYTF. The covered CDR3 bases are TGTGCCAGCAGCCCCAGGAATGAA.

This clone came up many times. The CDR3 goes on 3 residues after the read ends, and that part is filled in from the germline J gene. The chain couples TRBV12-3 or TRBV12-4 to TRBJ1-4, with D possibly matching TRBD1 (5 bases). The CDR3 sequence is 14 residues long. This chain's CDR3 is CASSFRAGANVLFF. The sequenced part of the CDR3 DNA is TGTGCCAGCAGTTTTAGGGCTGGGGCCAACGTA.

This clone appeared a few times. The junction departs from the called germline gene at one end, perhaps through a read error. The read ends 3 residues before the CDR3 terminus; that terminus is restored from the germline J gene. The gene calls are TRBV7-9 and TRBJ2-3; 7 nucleotides agree with TRBD1. Germline CDR1 reads SEHNR; CDR2 reads FQNEAQ (reference sequence). The CDR3 extends over 13 amino acids. Incomplete CDR3 DNA: TGTTCCAGCAGCTCCCAGGGGACAGAGACG. Its translation: CSSSSQGTET. The complete CDR3 protein is CSSSSQGTETQYF.

This clone is categorized as medium-sized. The sequenced fragment ends 3 residues before the CDR3 boundary, so the rest is inferred from the germline J gene. The chain links TRBV6-4 to TRBJ2-6, with D tentatively TRBD1 (5 bases). V lost 1 base, J lost 0 bases, and 10 bases lay in between. CDR1 is MRHNA, CDR2 SNTAGT, per germline. CDR3 length: 17 residues. The CDR3 here is CASSDFPGRSGANVLTF. The covered CDR3 bases are TGTGCCAGCAGTGACTTCCCAGGGCGCTCTGGGGCCAACGTC.

There are a few counts of this clone. Relative to the germline gene, one junction end is altered; a read error may explain this. The CDR3 goes on 3 residues after the read ends, and that part is filled in from the germline J gene. The rearrangement uses TRBV5-6 and TRBJ1-2; perhaps TRBD1 as D (6 bases). CDR3 size: 13 residues. Germline V lookup: CDR1 SGHDT, CDR2 YYEEEE. The DNA read from the CDR3 is TGTGCCGGCAGCTTCCAACAGGGCAGTGGC. It specifies CAGSFQQGSG. The full-length CDR3 reads as CAGSFQQGSGYTF.

This clone was seen repeatedly, ten times or more. The CDR3 bases that were read are TGTGCCAGCAGCCCACCCAAGGGGGGGAAAGGGTACAATGAG. Protein: CASSPPKGGKGYNE. The CDR3, in full, reads CASSPPKGGKGYNEQFF. The J gene is TRBJ2-1, the V gene TRBV7-6, with D possibly matching TRBD2 (7 bases). The read is 3 residues too short to cover the CDR3 end, so that end is filled in from the germline J gene. The CDR3 has 17 amino acids. V was trimmed by 5 bases and J by 4 bases, leaving 21 bases between them. The germline CDR1 and CDR2 sequences are SGHVS and FNYEAQ.

At least ten counts were recorded for this clone. Coverage ceases 3 residues before the CDR3 finishes, and the germline J gene fills in the end. The chain carries TRBV6-1 and TRBJ1-2; D not certain. Germline V CDR1 and CDR2: MNHNS, SASEGT. Trimming left V 3 bases short and J 6 bases short, with 8 bases between. The CDR3 sequence is 12 residues long. This CDR3 reads CASSDTGNGYTF. Partial CDR3 DNA: TGTGCCAGCAGTGATACGGGGAATGGC.

This clone was observed many times. The sequenced fragment ends 3 residues before the CDR3 boundary, so the rest is inferred from the germline J gene. The rearrangement uses TRBV20-1 and TRBJ2-3; D remains unclear. The CDR3 is 12 residues long. In germline, CDR1 is DFQATT, CDR2 SNEGSKA (reference sequence). The V end lost 2 bases, the J end lost 1 base, and 4 bases lay between the germline ends. CDR3 loop: CSARKGTDTQYF. CDR3 DNA, as far as it was read: TGCAGTGCTAGAAAGGGCACAGATACG.

In this sample, this clone turned up a few times. This may be a read error: a much more frequent sequence differs by one nucleotide. The read stops 3 residues short of the end of the CDR3; the missing end is completed from the germline J gene. Other DNA sequences in the sample encode the same CDR3. V is TRBV6-1 and J is TRBJ2-3; D unresolved. Germline-derived CDR1 and CDR2 are MNHNS and SASEGT. Trimming removed 4 bases from V and 6 bases from J, with 14 bases in between. This CDR3 region has 14 residues. Incomplete CDR3 DNA: TGTGCCAGCAGTGGACTTGAAAGTTCGGATACG. Residues: CASSGLESSDT. The entire CDR3 protein reads CASSGLESSDTQYF.

This clone was seen repeatedly, ten times or more. The read terminates 3 residues ahead of where the CDR3 ends, so the germline J gene completes it. The chain has TRBV6-1 and TRBJ1-1; 8 positions agree with TRBD1. V was pared by 2 bases and J by 1 base, with 6 bases of the junction left unmatched. The CDR3 spans 16 residues. Germline-derived CDR1 and CDR2 are MNHNS and SASEGT. CDR3: CASSEKGQVSNTEAFF. CDR3 bases read: TGTGCCAGCAGTGAAAAGGGACAGGTATCGAACACTGAA.